This T cell receptor (beta chain) was recovered during a study of shared clonotypes between healthy human individuals. At a deep level, the assay was run. Each subset's genomic DNA was split evenly across several immunoSEQ plates. This table comes from immunoSEQ multiplex PCR, and its TCRdb copy is limited to in-frame clones, with some not included. The sample yields just over 2,000,000 clones, approximately 94% seen once. Selected positively for CCR7 and CD45RO-negative, naive CD8 cells excluded terminally differentiated effector memory CD45RA+ cells. With V trimmed by 7 bases and J by 2 bases, 5 bases remained unmatched. From germline, CDR1 is SQVTM and CDR2 ANQGSEA. The CDR3 covers 14 residues.

The clonotype was recovered from a man younger than 35 in good health. The sequenced material came from naive CD8+ T cells sorted from blood. V usage is TRBV29-1 and J usage is TRBJ2-3, with 11 bases identical to TRBD2. CDR3 nucleotide sequence: TGCAGCGCCGCGGGACTAGCGGACACAGATACGCAGTATTTT. This sequence encodes CSAAGLADTDTQYF.